Detailed here is one T cell receptor beta chain. Its matching antigen is unknown. The data derive from a study of T cell responses to AZD1222 COVID-19 vaccine. Data came from immunoSEQ multiplex PCR; TCRdb stores just in-frame clones and leaves some out. The sample lists 120,000 to 150,000 clones, approximately 89% occurring once. The V segment lost 2 bases and the J segment 6 bases; nucleotides outside the gene matches: 4. Germline V gives CDR1 MRHNA, CDR2 SNTAGT. CDR3 length: 15 amino acids. General study results and limits: Spike-specific TCRs gained breadth and depth after people received two AZD1222 doses.

This chain joins TRBV6-4 and TRBJ1-6; 7 bases match TRBD1. Sequences were derived from peripheral blood, sampled 28 days after the second AZD1222 dose. The clonotype was recovered from an adult who received the AZD1222 COVID-19 vaccine. The CDR3 coding sequence is TGTGCCAGCAGTGACACCGGACAGGCTAATTCACCCCTCCACTTT. The encoded protein is CASSDTGQANSPLHF.